These T cell receptor beta chains were read from a single sample in a study of regulatory T cells in long-lasting Graves disease. MiXCR, applied by TCRdb to the multiplex PCR reads, yields one record per CDR3 protein. The data contain a few hundred thousand distinct CDR3 sequences, 20% to 25% of them singletons. Material: peripheral blood mononuclear cells (PBMCs), obtained when the disease was refractory, from a patient treated with antithyroid drugs. All receptors come from a female donor with Graves disease. Each CDR3 is given with its conserved first and last residue. D genes are given only for firm matches. Some rows mark clone size as missing; the rest say once, few, many or name a class of expanded clone.

many	TRBJ1-2	-	TRBV2	CASSENGYGYTF	TGTGCCAGCAGTGAGAATGGCTATGGCTACACCTTC
many	TRBJ2-5	-	TRBV27	CASSLGDAGRQETQYF	TGTGCCAGCAGTTTGGGGGATGCGGGAAGACAAGAGACCCAGTACTTC
many	TRBJ2-2	-	TRBV5-1	CASRPFGIGGLLSNLAKNTGELFF	TGCGCCAGCAGACCATTTGGGATTGGGGGCCTTCTCTCTAATTTGGCCAAGAACACCGGGGAGCTGTTTTTT
few	TRBJ2-7	-	TRBV12-3/TRBV12-4	CASSAGTFSYEQYF	TGTGCCAGCAGCGCTGGGACTTTCTCCTACGAGCAGTACTTC
many	TRBJ2-7	TRBD1	TRBV6-1	CASSKTGVSYEQYF	TGTGCCAGCAGTAAAACAGGGGTCTCCTACGAGCAGTACTTC
-	TRBJ2-1	-	TRBV20-1	CSARPSSAHPYNEQFF	TGCAGTGCTAGACCCTCTAGCGCCCACCCCTACAATGAGCAGTTCTTC
few	TRBJ2-5	TRBD1	TRBV3-1	CASSPPTGYQETQYF	TGTGCCAGCAGCCCCCCGACAGGGTACCAAGAGACCCAGTACTTC
many	TRBJ2-7	TRBD2	TRBV6-1	CASRGTSGFSYEQYF	TGTGCCAGCAGGGGAACTAGCGGATTCTCCTACGAGCAGTACTTC
many	TRBJ1-2	-	TRBV6-1	CASSKETAINGYTF	TGTGCCAGCAGTAAAGAGACCGCAATCAATGGCTACACCTTC
many	TRBJ2-7	-	TRBV6-1	CASSEQAGYEQYF	TGTGCCAGCAGTGAACAGGCTGGCTACGAGCAGTACTTC
few	TRBJ2-2	-	TRBV9	CASSEGRSNTGELFF	TGTGCCAGCAGCGAAGGACGGTCGAACACCGGGGAGCTGTTTTTT
-	TRBJ1-2	TRBD1	TRBV28	CASGIGTGVGYTF	TGTGCCAGCGGTATCGGGACAGGGGTTGGCTACACCTTC
few	TRBJ2-1	TRBD2	TRBV15	CATSGRGGETEQFF	TGTGCCACCAGCGGCCGGGGGGGGGAGACTGAGCAGTTCTTC
few	TRBJ2-7	TRBD1	TRBV4-1	CASSTDRGGYEQYF	TGCGCCAGCAGCACGGACAGGGGGGGATACGAGCAGTACTTC
many	TRBJ2-5	TRBD2	TRBV20-1	CSVDGRAEETQYF	TGCAGTGTTGATGGGAGGGCCGAGGAGACCCAGTACTTC
many	TRBJ2-2	-	TRBV28	CASSLGQFGELFF	TGTGCCAGCAGTTTAGGACAGTTCGGGGAGCTGTTTTTT
few	TRBJ1-5	-	TRBV19	CASSNWGLRGQPQHF	TGTGCCAGTAGCAATTGGGGGCTAAGGGGTCAGCCCCAGCATTTT
-	TRBJ2-2	TRBD2	TRBV20-1	CSARRLAGGPFVDGELFF	TGCAGTGCTAGAAGACTAGCGGGAGGCCCATTTGTGGACGGGGAGCTGTTTTTT
-	TRBJ2-2	TRBD2	TRBV6-4	CASSAGTSETGELFF	TGTGCCAGCAGCGCCGGGACTAGCGAAACCGGGGAGCTGTTTTTT
many	TRBJ2-2	-	TRBV5-1	CASTTIPRTGELFF	TGCGCCAGCACGACCATCCCGAGGACCGGGGAGCTGTTTTTT
few	TRBJ1-1	TRBD1	TRBV20-1	CSASGDREAFF	TGCAGTGCTAGTGGGGACAGGGAGGCTTTCTTT
-	TRBJ2-1	TRBD1	TRBV7-2	CASSLVTGQGYNEQFF	TGTGCCAGCAGCTTAGTTACGGGACAGGGGTACAATGAGCAGTTCTTC
many	TRBJ2-5	-	TRBV28	CASSFSGVRTQYF	TGTGCCAGCAGTTTCTCAGGGGTAAGGACCCAGTACTTC
many	TRBJ2-2	-	TRBV6-5	CASSYSGRAGELFF	TGTGCCAGCAGTTACTCGGGGCGGGCCGGGGAGCTGTTTTTT
many	TRBJ2-5	TRBD2	TRBV18	CASSPLSGRGETQYF	TGTGCCAGCTCACCACTCAGCGGGAGAGGAGAGACCCAGTACTTC
-	TRBJ2-1	-	TRBV19	CASSLSPLNEQFF	TGTGCCAGTAGTCTCTCCCCCCTCAATGAGCAGTTCTTC
many	TRBJ2-5	-	TRBV11-2	CASSLWGGEETQYF	TGTGCCAGCAGCTTATGGGGCGGAGAAGAGACCCAGTACTTC
many	TRBJ1-6	TRBD1	TRBV28	CASRHNGQGFFSPLHF	TGTGCCAGCAGGCATAACGGACAGGGCTTTTTTTCACCCCTCCACTTT
few	TRBJ1-1	-	TRBV6-5	CASSYSQEGATEAFF	TGTGCCAGCAGTTACTCGCAGGAGGGAGCTACTGAAGCTTTCTTT
-	TRBJ1-1	-	TRBV9	CASSVSQTNTEAFF	TGTGCCAGCAGCGTATCCCAGACGAACACTGAAGCTTTCTTT
-	TRBJ1-5	-	TRBV6-1	CASSTVSGNQPQHF	TGTGCCAGCAGTACAGTAAGCGGAAATCAGCCCCAGCATTTT
-	TRBJ2-1	TRBD2	TRBV12-3/TRBV12-4	CASSPRSGGIFYEQFF	TGTGCCAGCAGTCCTCGCTCGGGAGGGATTTTCTATGAGCAGTTCTTC
-	TRBJ2-3	-	TRBV18	CASSPTGTTDTQYF	TGTGCCAGCTCACCGACAGGCACGACAGATACGCAGTATTTT
many	TRBJ1-1	TRBD1	TRBV10-3	CAIRQGTEAFF	TGTGCCATCAGACAGGGGACTGAAGCTTTCTTT
-	TRBJ1-4	-	TRBV9	CASSLEDATNEKLFF	TGTGCCAGCAGCCTAGAGGATGCAACTAATGAAAAACTGTTTTTT
-	TRBJ1-5	-	TRBV4-1	CASSQEGPFDNQPQHF	TGCGCCAGCAGCCAAGAGGGTCCCTTCGACAATCAGCCCCAGCATTTT
-	TRBJ2-1	-	TRBV28	CASSLFSGSLDNEQFF	TGTGCCAGCAGTTTATTTAGTGGGAGCCTGGACAATGAGCAGTTCTTC
few	TRBJ1-2	TRBD1	TRBV28	CASSPAVGGFVGYGYTF	TGTGCCAGCAGCCCGGCGGTAGGGGGCTTTGTTGGCTATGGCTACACCTTC
many	TRBJ1-5	-	TRBV28	CASSLRTEQSNQPQHF	TGTGCCAGCAGTTTACGGACAGAACAAAGCAATCAGCCCCAGCATTTT
many	TRBJ2-7	-	TRBV5-1	CASRGEKDYEQYF	TGCGCCAGCAGAGGGGAAAAGGACTACGAGCAGTACTTC
few	TRBJ2-7	-	TRBV10-3	CAISEHGHEQYF	TGTGCCATCAGTGAGCACGGACACGAGCAGTACTTC
-	TRBJ2-1	TRBD2	TRBV6-5	CASSYSRTSGSRGQFF	TGTGCCAGCAGTTACTCGAGGACTAGCGGGAGTAGAGGGCAGTTCTTC
many	TRBJ1-4	-	TRBV6-1	CASRVDSLGEKLFF	TGTGCCAGCAGAGTCGACAGCCTGGGGGAAAAACTGTTTTTT
many	TRBJ2-5	-	TRBV11-2	CASSPYRGQETQYF	TGTGCCAGCAGCCCGTACCGGGGTCAAGAGACCCAGTACTTC
many	TRBJ1-1	TRBD1	TRBV11-2	CASSLGLSGGEAFF	TGTGCCAGCAGCTTAGGTCTCTCAGGGGGTGAAGCTTTCTTT
-	TRBJ2-1	TRBD2	TRBV11-2	CASSLEAGGAYNEQFF	TGTGCCAGCAGCTTAGAAGCGGGGGGTGCCTACAATGAGCAGTTCTTC
many	TRBJ1-5	-	TRBV3-1	CASSQELSQPQHF	TGTGCCAGCAGCCAAGAACTAAGTCAGCCCCAGCATTTT
-	TRBJ2-1	TRBD1	TRBV12-3/TRBV12-4	CASSFQGAWEQFF	TGTGCCAGCAGTTTCCAGGGGGCATGGGAGCAGTTCTTC
many	TRBJ2-5	-	TRBV7-8	CASSLANSGIMGTQYF	TGTGCCAGCAGCTTAGCGAATTCGGGGATCATGGGGACCCAGTACTTC
-	TRBJ1-2	-	TRBV6-5	CASSYDPDYGYTF	TGTGCCAGCAGTTATGATCCTGACTATGGCTACACCTTC